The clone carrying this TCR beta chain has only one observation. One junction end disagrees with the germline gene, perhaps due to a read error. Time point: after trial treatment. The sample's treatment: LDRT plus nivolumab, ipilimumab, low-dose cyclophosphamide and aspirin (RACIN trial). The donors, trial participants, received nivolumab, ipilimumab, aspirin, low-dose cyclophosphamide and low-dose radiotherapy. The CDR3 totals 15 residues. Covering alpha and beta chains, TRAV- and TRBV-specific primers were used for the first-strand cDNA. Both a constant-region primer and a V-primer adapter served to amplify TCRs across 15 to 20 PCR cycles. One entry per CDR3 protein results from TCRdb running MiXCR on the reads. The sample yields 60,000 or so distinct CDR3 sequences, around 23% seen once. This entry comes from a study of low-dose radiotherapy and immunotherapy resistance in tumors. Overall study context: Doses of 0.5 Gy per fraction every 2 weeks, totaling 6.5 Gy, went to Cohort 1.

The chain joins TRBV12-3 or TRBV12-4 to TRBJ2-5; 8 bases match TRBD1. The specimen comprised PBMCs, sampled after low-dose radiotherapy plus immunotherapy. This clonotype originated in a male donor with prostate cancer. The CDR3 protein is CASRLMVTGGEPQYF. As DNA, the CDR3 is TGTGCCAGCAGATTAATGGTAACAGGGGGAGAGCCCCAGTACTTC.